These T cell receptor beta chains were read from a single sample in a study of blood T cell repertoires in COVID-19. The protocol was immunoSEQ multiplex PCR, while the TCRdb copy is restricted to in-frame clones and leaves out a portion. The sample records approximately 100,000 clones, over 80% being singletons. Sequenced sample: peripheral blood. The receptors were sampled from a man in his fifties or sixties with acute or convalescent COVID-19. Each CDR3 is given with its conserved first and last residue. The order of the fields is CDR3 length, J gene, V gene, CDR3 protein.

>14|TRBJ1-2|TRBV18
CASSPTGPGDGYTF
>13|TRBJ2-3|TRBV5-4
CASSAPPADTQYF
>15|TRBJ1-2|TRBV9
CASSVGPGGVDGYTF
>18|TRBJ2-3|TRBV3-1/TRBV3-2
CASSQGLAGGLRTDTQYF
>15|TRBJ1-2|TRBV27
CASSLSRVPNYGYTF
>15|TRBJ1-6|TRBV7-8
CASSPLGVEGSPLHF
>13|TRBJ1-2|TRBV2
CASSVETNYGYTF
>13|TRBJ1-2|TRBV15
CATSGRGNYGYTF
>18|TRBJ1-1|TRBV9
CASSVALRGGPRNTEAFF
>14|TRBJ2-2|TRBV7-3
CASSLLSSTGELFF